This T cell receptor (beta chain) emerged from a study of blood T cells in healthy people across ages. Study outcomes and limitations: Investigators viewed diversity estimates from one million T cells as underestimates, the study reported.

Sample-barcoded 5' priming and a J-beta primer mix drove a second PCR of roughly 7 to 11 cycles. TCRdb re-analysed the 5' RACE reads in MiXCR, keeping a single row per CDR3 protein. The data show 1.4 million or so distinct CDR3 sequences, with approximately 39% seen just once and just over 4% held by the top ten. Comments on this clonotype: Its antigen is still unknown.

V gave up 5 bases and J gave up 9 bases, with 20 bases separating them. Germline assignment: CDR1 MNHNY and CDR2 SVGAGI (reference sequence). The CDR3 loop spans 14 amino acids. Sequencing was carried out using blood. This receptor was obtained from a woman aged 18-30 years in good health. The chain uses TRBV6-6 and TRBJ2-7; D gene unclear. The CDR3 is CASSPDGFRNAQYF. In DNA form, the CDR3 reads TGTGCCAGCAGTCCCGACGGATTTCGCAACGCGCAGTACTTC.